This is a list of T cell receptor beta chains from one sample in a study of glioma-infiltrating T cells after dendritic cell vaccination. Repertoires were generated with immunoSEQ multiplex PCR, while TCRdb's copy carries only in-frame clones and drops some. Here the sample spans about 49,000 clones, about 85% being singletons. The sample consisted of blood, taken before dendritic cell vaccination. The source is a human donor with glioblastoma. Each CDR3 is given without its conserved first and last residue. Each record gives: clone size, V gene, J gene, CDR3 protein. Clone size is given for some rows only: seen once, a few or many times, or a class if the clone is expanded.

abundance: -
v_gene: TRBV7-2
j_gene: TRBJ1-2
CDR3aa: ASSLEFATNYGYT

abundance: -
v_gene: TRBV27
j_gene: TRBJ1-2
CDR3aa: ASSLLGANYGYT

abundance: -
v_gene: TRBV5-3
j_gene: TRBJ2-7
CDR3aa: ARSWTGNYEQY

abundance: -
v_gene: TRBV5-5
j_gene: TRBJ1-3
CDR3aa: ASSALTDSSGNTIY

abundance: -
v_gene: TRBV6-6
j_gene: TRBJ2-3
CDR3aa: ASGLTDTQY

abundance: few
v_gene: TRBV27
j_gene: TRBJ2-7
CDR3aa: ASSLSVVGGPYEQY

abundance: few
v_gene: TRBV4-3
j_gene: TRBJ2-5
CDR3aa: ASSLGPEETQY

abundance: -
v_gene: TRBV9
j_gene: TRBJ1-5
CDR3aa: ASSVGPGSNQPQH

abundance: -
v_gene: TRBV27
j_gene: TRBJ1-6
CDR3aa: ASSLVGYNSPLH

abundance: -
v_gene: TRBV27
j_gene: TRBJ1-1
CDR3aa: ASSLWGGRGTEAF

abundance: -
v_gene: TRBV5-1
j_gene: TRBJ1-3
CDR3aa: ASSLGQGQGTIY

abundance: few
v_gene: TRBV29-1
j_gene: TRBJ1-4
CDR3aa: SVPTGVGEKLF

abundance: -
v_gene: TRBV5-4
j_gene: TRBJ1-2
CDR3aa: ASSLDLDRGNGYT

abundance: -
v_gene: TRBV19
j_gene: TRBJ1-3
CDR3aa: ASSLTPTGSGNTIY

abundance: -
v_gene: TRBV5-4
j_gene: TRBJ1-2
CDR3aa: ASSPGRATNYGYT

abundance: -
v_gene: TRBV9
j_gene: TRBJ1-4
CDR3aa: ASSGGQVGTNEKLF

abundance: -
v_gene: TRBV5-6
j_gene: TRBJ1-1
CDR3aa: ASSGWAGQEAF

abundance: -
v_gene: TRBV6-1
j_gene: TRBJ1-2
CDR3aa: ASSEEYRGLHGYT

abundance: -
v_gene: TRBV5-4
j_gene: TRBJ2-2
CDR3aa: ASSAGQGTELF

abundance: few
v_gene: TRBV5-4
j_gene: TRBJ1-1
CDR3aa: ASRHGRGGVAEAF

abundance: -
v_gene: TRBV11-2
j_gene: TRBJ2-7
CDR3aa: ASSSQLDSYEQY

abundance: -
v_gene: TRBV5-4
j_gene: TRBJ2-3
CDR3aa: ASSLAITDTQY

abundance: -
v_gene: TRBV5-1
j_gene: TRBJ1-1
CDR3aa: ASYGTGGGAF

abundance: -
v_gene: TRBV11-2
j_gene: TRBJ2-7
CDR3aa: ASSPLDRIFSYEQY

abundance: -
v_gene: TRBV21-1
j_gene: TRBJ1-6
CDR3aa: ASSKNRGNNSPLH

abundance: -
v_gene: TRBV5-1
j_gene: TRBJ1-2
CDR3aa: ASSEQGANYGYT

abundance: -
v_gene: TRBV18
j_gene: TRBJ1-1
CDR3aa: ASSPVGTGATEAF

abundance: -
v_gene: TRBV7-6
j_gene: TRBJ2-3
CDR3aa: ASSSGFLPTDTQY

abundance: once
v_gene: TRBV30
j_gene: TRBJ1-1
CDR3aa: AWRRSGTGEAF

abundance: -
v_gene: TRBV6-6
j_gene: TRBJ1-5
CDR3aa: ASSQRDSDSNQPQH

abundance: -
v_gene: TRBV19
j_gene: TRBJ2-5
CDR3aa: ASSQGAREETQY

abundance: -
v_gene: TRBV2
j_gene: TRBJ2-1
CDR3aa: ASRGVAGGPNEQF

abundance: -
v_gene: TRBV7-9
j_gene: TRBJ1-1
CDR3aa: ASSSGGGDTEAF

abundance: -
v_gene: TRBV5-4
j_gene: TRBJ1-3
CDR3aa: ASSPTQVGHTIY

abundance: -
v_gene: TRBV29-1
j_gene: TRBJ2-2
CDR3aa: SVRETGELF

abundance: -
v_gene: TRBV5-6
j_gene: TRBJ1-1
CDR3aa: ASSSSNWAHGPEAF

abundance: -
v_gene: TRBV29-1
j_gene: TRBJ2-2
CDR3aa: SILQRGRDTGELF

abundance: -
v_gene: TRBV2
j_gene: TRBJ2-7
CDR3aa: ASSSGSGQVNYEQY

abundance: -
v_gene: TRBV7-9
j_gene: TRBJ2-1
CDR3aa: AGLAGGHNEQF

abundance: -
v_gene: TRBV4-2
j_gene: TRBJ2-7
CDR3aa: ASSQLTTSGTAGEQY

abundance: -
v_gene: TRBV19
j_gene: TRBJ1-5
CDR3aa: ASSRDFRNQPQH

abundance: -
v_gene: TRBV14
j_gene: TRBJ1-3
CDR3aa: ASSPRRDSSGNTIY

abundance: few
v_gene: TRBV5-1
j_gene: TRBJ1-6
CDR3aa: ASSQVGGLNSPLH

abundance: once
v_gene: TRBV6-1
j_gene: TRBJ1-6
CDR3aa: ASSEGGRGRPYNSPLH

abundance: once
v_gene: TRBV6-5
j_gene: TRBJ1-2
CDR3aa: ASRDTVDGYT

abundance: -
v_gene: TRBV11-2
j_gene: TRBJ2-7
CDR3aa: ASSVNQGLGYEQY

abundance: -
v_gene: TRBV4-2
j_gene: TRBJ2-2
CDR3aa: ASSQDGGARTGELF

abundance: -
v_gene: TRBV11-3
j_gene: TRBJ1-1
CDR3aa: ASSSALGQRNTEAF

abundance: -
v_gene: TRBV4-2
j_gene: TRBJ2-3
CDR3aa: ASSQDLASGGAY

abundance: -
v_gene: TRBV19
j_gene: TRBJ1-2
CDR3aa: ASSIEGVGGYT

abundance: -
v_gene: TRBV30
j_gene: TRBJ1-3
CDR3aa: AWSWEGGGLSGNTIY

abundance: -
v_gene: TRBV6-1
j_gene: TRBJ2-2
CDR3aa: AGNRDTGTGELF

abundance: -
v_gene: TRBV6-4
j_gene: TRBJ1-2
CDR3aa: ASSETARNYGYT